This record concerns one T cell receptor (beta chain) sequence. The data belong to a study of shared clonotypes between healthy human individuals. The table came from immunoSEQ multiplex PCR; TCRdb's copy has only in-frame clones and leaves some out. The sample lists about 340,000 clones, about 73% occurring once. Germline V gene sequence: CDR1 LGHNA, CDR2 YNFKEQ. V trimming: 0 bases; J trimming: 7 bases; junction bases outside the gene matches: 11. CDR3 size: 16 residues. Sequences were obtained from memory CD4+ T cells sorted from blood. Subset indicated: CD45RA-negative fraction. This receptor was identified in a man younger than 40 in good health. This chain joins TRBV4-2 and TRBJ2-5; 7 bases map to TRBD2. The CDR3 nucleotides are TGTGCCAGCAGCCAAGATCTAGCGGCCGATTCTCGGACCCAGTACTTC. It specifies CASSQDLAADSRTQYF.